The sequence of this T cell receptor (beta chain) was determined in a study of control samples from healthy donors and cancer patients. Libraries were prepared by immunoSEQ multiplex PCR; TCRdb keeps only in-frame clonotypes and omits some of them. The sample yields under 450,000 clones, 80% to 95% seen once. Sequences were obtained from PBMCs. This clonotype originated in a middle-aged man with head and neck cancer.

The chain's CDR3 is CASSQERGDGVYEQYF. The CDR3 DNA is TGCGCCAGCAGCCAAGAGCGGGGGGATGGGGTCTACGAGCAGTACTTC. The rearrangement joins TRBV4-1 to TRBJ2-7; 8 bases match TRBD2. V dropped 0 bases and J dropped 3; count of bases not matched to a gene: 7. This CDR3 is built from 16 residues. In germline, CDR1 is MGHRA, CDR2 YSYEKL.